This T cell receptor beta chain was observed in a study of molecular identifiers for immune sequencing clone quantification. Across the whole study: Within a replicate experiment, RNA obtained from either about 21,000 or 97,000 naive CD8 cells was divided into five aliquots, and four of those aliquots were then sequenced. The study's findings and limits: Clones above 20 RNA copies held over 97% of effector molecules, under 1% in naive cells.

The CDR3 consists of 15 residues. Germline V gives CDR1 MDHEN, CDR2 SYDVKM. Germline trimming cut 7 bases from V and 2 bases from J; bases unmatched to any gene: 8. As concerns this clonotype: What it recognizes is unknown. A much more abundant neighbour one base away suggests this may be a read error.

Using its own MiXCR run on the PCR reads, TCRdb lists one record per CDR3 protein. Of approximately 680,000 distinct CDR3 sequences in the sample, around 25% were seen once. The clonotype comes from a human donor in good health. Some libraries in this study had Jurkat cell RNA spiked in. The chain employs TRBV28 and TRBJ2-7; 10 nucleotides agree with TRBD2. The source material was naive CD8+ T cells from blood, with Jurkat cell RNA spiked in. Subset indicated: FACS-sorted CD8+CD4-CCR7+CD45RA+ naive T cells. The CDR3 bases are TGTGCCAGCACCTGGTGGACTAGCGGAACCTACGAGCAGTACTTC. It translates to CASTWWTSGTYEQYF. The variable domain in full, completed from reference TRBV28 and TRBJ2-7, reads DVKVTQSSRYLVKRTGEKVFLECVQDMDHENMFWYRQDPGLGLRLIYFSYDVKMKEKGDIPEGYSVSREKKERFSLILESASTNQTSMYLCASTWWTSGTYEQYFGPGTRLTVT.